This TCR beta chain was observed in a study of cytomegalovirus exposure and HLA in healthy donors. This clone was found a few times. The PCR ran on 60 Vbeta and 13 Jbeta primers. TCRdb's table, derived via immunoSEQ multiplex PCR, lists solely in-frame clones and lacks some. The sample has fewer than 200,000 clones, less than 75% seen once. Sequencing input: PBMCs. The receptor comes from a girl between 5 and 17 years old in good health and CMV-seronegative.

The chain's CDR3 is CAIGLLGAYNEQFF. The CDR3 DNA is TGTGCCATCGGCTTACTCGGGGCCTACAATGAGCAGTTCTTC. This chain connects TRBV10-3 to TRBJ2-1; possible D gene TRBD2, 5 bases. This CDR3 comprises 14 residues. Germline lookup yields CDR1 ENHRY and CDR2 SYGVKD. Trimming took 8 bases from V and 2 from J, leaving 13 bases between them.